These 30 T cell receptor beta chains originate from one sample sequenced in a study of T cells after yellow fever vaccination. TCRdb recomputed calls from the 5' RACE reads with MiXCR, one row per CDR3 protein. Of 300,000 to 450,000 distinct CDR3 sequences in the sample, roughly 8.4% were seen once. The source material was PBMCs, sampled more than 35 days after the first yellow fever vaccination. These receptor sequences come from a young man who received the YFV17D yellow fever vaccine.

The chain employs TRBV18 and TRBJ1-2, with D hard to call. CDR1 KGHSH and CDR2 LQKENI come from the germline V gene. The V and J ends lost 1 base and 6 bases respectively, with 15 bases between them. The CDR3 spans 15 residues. Here the CDR3 DNA reads TGTGCCAGCTCACCACGGGCCCCAACTATTGATGGCTACACCTTC. Encoded protein: CASSPRAPTIDGYTF.

V gene TRBV7-6 combines with J gene TRBJ1-4, with TRBD1 matching 7 bases. Germline CDR1 is SGHVS and CDR2 is FNYEAQ. V was clipped by 4 bases and J by 2 bases; unmatched bases: 16. This CDR3 region has 19 residues. CDR3 amino acids: CASSSPRQGGFGTNEKLFF. As DNA, the CDR3 is TGTGCCAGCAGCTCACCACGACAGGGAGGTTTTGGGACTAATGAAAAACTGTTTTTT.

This clonotype was seen a handful of times. This sequence joins TRBV5-1 and TRBJ1-6, with 9 bases aligning to TRBD1. Germline values: CDR1 SGHRS, CDR2 YFSETQ. J was trimmed by 9 bases and V by 0 bases; bases with no gene match: 7. The CDR3 extends over 16 amino acids. Here the CDR3 reads CASSLEDRGGPSPLHF. Written as DNA, the CDR3 is TGCGCCAGCAGCTTGGAAGACAGGGGGGGACCTTCACCCCTCCACTTT.

V and J are TRBV6-5 and TRBJ2-5, with no clear D. The V end lost 2 bases, the J end lost 7 bases, and 11 bases lay between the germline ends. This CDR3 region has 13 residues. Germline V gives CDR1 MNHEY, CDR2 SVGAGI. The CDR3 DNA reads TGTGCCAGCAGTTACCGACTCAAGGGGACCCAGTACTTC. Amino acids: CASSYRLKGTQYF.

The chain couples TRBV20-1 to TRBJ2-7; the match to TRBD2 covers 8 bases. V shed 6 bases, J shed 0 bases, and the junction held 7 bases outside the gene matches. The germline V gene has CDR1 DFQATT and CDR2 SNEGSKA (reference sequence). The CDR3 extends over 14 amino acids. CDR3 region: CSARIAGHSYEQYF. CDR3 nucleotide sequence: TGCAGTGCCCGTATAGCGGGGCACTCCTACGAGCAGTACTTC.

The CDR3 reads CASSLDARVSYEQYF. CDR3 DNA sequence: TGTGCCAGCAGCTTAGACGCTAGGGTATCGTACGAGCAGTACTTC. The gene calls are TRBV7-9 and TRBJ2-7; D is ambiguous. V lost 1 base, J lost 4 bases, and 14 bases lay in between. CDR3 size: 15 residues. Germline V gene sequence: CDR1 SEHNR, CDR2 FQNEAQ (reference sequence).

This clonotype was found a few times. The rearrangement links TRBV20-1 to TRBJ2-3; TRBD2 matches at 10 bases. This CDR3 region has 18 residues. From germline, CDR1 is DFQATT and CDR2 SNEGSKA (reference sequence). With 4 bases clipped from V and 0 bases from J, the junction kept 13 bases outside the gene matches. CDR3 in DNA: TGCAGTGCTATAATGGTAGCGGGGGGACGGAAGAGCACAGATACGCAGTATTTT. This encodes CSAIMVAGGRKSTDTQYF.

On this clonotype: A much larger clonotype is one base distant, so this may be a read error. The V call is TRBV5-1, the J call TRBJ2-1; D call uncertain. Germline assignment: CDR1 SGHRS and CDR2 YFSETQ. Trimming shortened V by 4 bases and J by 5 bases, and 10 bases separated the two germline ends. The CDR3 totals 13 residues. Here the CDR3 reads CASSGPANNEQFF. In nucleotides, the CDR3 is TGCGCCAGCAGCGGCCCTGCAAACAATGAGCAGTTCTTC. The full variable domain, with the rest looked up from reference TRBV5-1 and TRBJ2-1, is KAGVTQTPRYLIKTRGQQVTLSCSPISGHRSVSWYQQTPGQGLQFLFEYFSETQRNKGNFPGRFSGRQFSNSRSEMNVSTLELGDSALYLCASSGPANNEQFFGPGTRLTVL.

As concerns this clonotype: Likely a read error: the CDR3 ends without its conserved phenylalanine or tryptophan. CDR3 in amino acids: CASRSRDRFYNEQFL. The DNA of the CDR3 is TGTGCCAGCAGGAGCCGGGACAGATTTTACAATGAGCAGTTCTTA. This chain uses TRBV28 with TRBJ2-1, with 7 bases matching TRBD1. Losses at the gene ends were 6 bases for V and 4 bases for J; bases not matched to a gene: 9. The V gene's germline CDR1 is MDHEN and CDR2 SYDVKM. This CDR3 is 15 amino acids long.

The chain carries TRBV2 and TRBJ2-3, with 8 bases that match TRBD1. This CDR3 has 16 residues. Unmatched junction bases numbered 9, after V lost 6 bases and J lost 1 base. CDR1 and CDR2 (germline): SNHLY, FYNNEI. For the CDR3, the DNA is TGTGCCAGCAGACCGACAGGGGCGAGTGGCACAGATACGCAGTATTTT. Protein: CASRPTGASGTDTQYF. Filled out from reference TRBV2 and TRBJ2-3, the complete variable domain reads EPEVTQTPSHQVTQMGQEVILRCVPISNHLYFYWYRQILGQKVEFLVSFYNNEISEKSEIFDDQFSVERPDGSNFTLKIRSTKLEDSAMYFCASRPTGASGTDTQYFGPGTRLTVL.

This clonotype has just a few counts. At one end, the junction sequence differs from germline, possibly due to a read error. The rearrangement joins TRBV11-2 to TRBJ1-2; D is unresolved. Germline assignment: CDR1 SGHAT and CDR2 FQNNGV. CDR3 size: 13 residues. The CDR3 region is CASSLDAVVPALF. CDR3 sequence (DNA): TGTGCCAGCAGCTTAGATGCCGTGGTCCCGGCCCTCTTC. The complete variable domain, with remaining parts taken from reference TRBV11-2 and TRBJ1-2, reads EAGVAQSPRYKIIEKRQSVAFWCNPISGHATLYWYQQILGQGPKLLIQFQNNGVVDDSQLPKDRFSAERLKGVDSTLKIQPAKLEDSAVYLCASSLDAVVPALFGSGTRLTVV.

This clonotype was detected a few times. V is TRBV9 and J is TRBJ2-1; D gene ambiguous. The CDR3 is 14 amino acids. Looked up from germline, CDR1 is SGDLS and CDR2 is YYNGEE. Deletions cut 4 bases from V and 9 bases from J, with 17 bases between. CDR3 bases: TGTGCCAGCAGCTTAAGGGCCTCGAGCTCTGAGCAGTTCTTC. It specifies CASSLRASSSEQFF.

This clonotype was recorded a few times. V gene TRBV5-1 combines with J gene TRBJ2-2; 7 bases line up with TRBD1. CDR3 length equals 16 residues. The V and J ends lost 2 bases and 0 bases, in that order; junction bases with no gene match: 4. Looked up from germline, CDR1 is SGHRS and CDR2 is YFSETQ. Written as DNA, the CDR3 is TGCGCCAGCAGCTTAAAGGGGGCGCCGAACACCGGGGAGCTGTTTTTT. This codes for CASSLKGAPNTGELFF.

This clonotype was detected only a few times. V usage is TRBV20-1 and J usage is TRBJ1-5; no reliable D call. CDR1 and CDR2 (germline): DFQATT, SNEGSKA (reference sequence). The CDR3 loop spans 12 amino acids. V lost 6 bases, J lost 3 bases, and 9 bases lay in between. DNA of the CDR3: TGCAGTGCAATGAGACTCAATCAGCCCCAGCATTTT. Its protein product is CSAMRLNQPQHF.

This clonotype was picked up many times. The rearrangement links TRBV5-6 to TRBJ2-1; TRBD1 matches at 8 bases. Germline V CDR1 and CDR2: SGHDT, YYEEEE. V was clipped by 0 bases and J by 2 bases; unmatched bases: 1. CDR3 length: 15 amino acids. CDR3 DNA: TGTGCCAGCAGCTTGGAGACAGGGGCCTACAATGAGCAGTTCTTC. Translating it yields CASSLETGAYNEQFF.

This clonotype showed up just a few times. The chain is built from TRBV27 and TRBJ1-5, with D possibly TRBD1 on 6 matching bases. This CDR3 contains 12 residues. The germline gives CDR1 MNHEY, CDR2 SMNVEV (reference sequence). Trimming removed 10 bases from V and 4 bases from J, with 11 bases in between. Here the CDR3 DNA reads TGTGCCACCTCGACAGGAAATCAGCCCCAGCATTTT. Its translation: CATSTGNQPQHF.

The rearrangement uses TRBV10-3 and TRBJ2-7; weak D call: TRBD1 (5 bases). The V gene's germline CDR1 is ENHRY and CDR2 SYGVKD. The CDR3 is 12 residues long. V was pared by 3 bases and J by 4 bases, with 7 bases between. CDR3 residues: CAISERGYEQYV. DNA for the CDR3: TGTGCCATCAGTGAAAGGGGTTACGAGCAGTACGTC.

In this sample, this clonotype turned up a few times. V gene TRBV7-2 combines with J gene TRBJ2-5, with 10 positions matching TRBD2. The ends lost 4 bases at V and 5 bases at J; junction bases unmatched: 7. This CDR3 comprises 15 residues. Germline-derived CDR1 and CDR2 are SGHTA and FQGNSA. The CDR3 region is CASSSTSGVGETQYF. CDR3 sequence (DNA): TGTGCCAGCAGCTCTACTAGCGGGGTGGGGGAGACCCAGTACTTC.

Here the CDR3 reads CASSLWGRGGETQYF. Here the CDR3 DNA reads TGTGCCAGCAGTTTATGGGGCAGGGGAGGAGAGACCCAGTACTTC. The chain employs TRBV28 and TRBJ2-5; the D gene could be TRBD1 or TRBD2 (6 bases each). There are 15 residues in the CDR3. The ends were cut back, 0 bases at V and 4 bases at J, with 12 bases in the middle. Germline loops: CDR1 MDHEN, CDR2 SYDVKM.

CDR3 DNA: TGCGCCAGCAGCTTGGGAGGACTAAATAGCCAGTATTTT. This encodes CASSLGGLNSQYF. The chain recombines TRBV5-1 with TRBJ2-3, with D tentatively TRBD2 (6 bases). Germline loops: CDR1 SGHRS, CDR2 YFSETQ. Trimming removed 0 bases from V and 12 bases from J, with 14 bases in between. This CDR3 has 13 residues.

V usage is TRBV11-2 and J usage is TRBJ2-7; 9 bases agree with TRBD2. The CDR3 is made up of 15 amino acids. J lost 6 bases, V lost 4 bases, and 10 bases had no gene match. Germline V gene data show CDR1 as SGHAT and CDR2 as FQNNGV. For the CDR3, the DNA is TGTGCCAGCAGCTCCCTGCGGGGGGGGCCTTCCGAGCAGTACGTC. This sequence encodes CASSSLRGGPSEQYV.

This clonotype has just a few counts. The V gene is TRBV11-2, the J gene TRBJ2-3, with 10 bases fitting TRBD2. This CDR3 has 20 residues. The V segment lost 4 bases and the J segment 3 bases; nucleotides outside the gene matches: 19. From germline, CDR1 is SGHAT and CDR2 FQNNGV. The DNA of the CDR3 is TGTGCCAGCAGCTCCCCTCGATTAGCGGGGGGCTCCCGTTTAACAGATACGCAGTATTTT. It specifies CASSSPRLAGGSRLTDTQYF. The full variable domain, its missing parts supplied by reference TRBV11-2 and TRBJ2-3, is EAGVAQSPRYKIIEKRQSVAFWCNPISGHATLYWYQQILGQGPKLLIQFQNNGVVDDSQLPKDRFSAERLKGVDSTLKIQPAKLEDSAVYLCASSSPRLAGGSRLTDTQYFGPGTRLTVL.

The CDR3 is CSARVPAGLPSTDTQYF. CDR3 sequence (DNA): TGCAGTGCTAGAGTACCCGCCGGGCTTCCTAGCACAGATACGCAGTATTTT. The chain employs TRBV20-1 and TRBJ2-3; D is undetermined. V was shortened by 1 base and J by 0 bases, with 17 bases between the two germline ends. The CDR3 loop spans 17 amino acids. The germline V gene has CDR1 DFQATT and CDR2 SNEGSKA (reference sequence).

This clonotype came up a few times. The gene calls are TRBV20-1 and TRBJ2-3; D is unclear. The CDR3 has 12 amino acids. Between the trimmed V and J ends, which lost 3 bases and 4 bases, there was a span of 8 bases. Looked up from germline, CDR1 is DFQATT and CDR2 is SNEGSKA (reference sequence). CDR3 bases: TGCAGTGCTAGGCCCGAGGCAGATACGCAGTATTTT. Its protein product is CSARPEADTQYF.

This clonotype was seen a handful of times. The chain couples TRBV14 to TRBJ2-3; possibly TRBD1 for D (6 bases). Germline-derived CDR1 and CDR2 are SGHDN and FVKESK. V was cut by 5 bases and J by 2 bases, with 14 bases left in between. The CDR3 sequence is 15 residues long. This CDR3 reads CASSWTDSHTDTQYF. Here the CDR3 DNA reads TGTGCCAGCAGCTGGACAGATTCCCACACAGATACGCAGTATTTT.

This clonotype has a handful of counts. V usage is TRBV7-9 and J usage is TRBJ1-2, with D perhaps TRBD1 (5 bases). The length of the CDR3 is 13 residues. From germline, CDR1 is SEHNR and CDR2 FQNEAQ (reference sequence). V was cut by 0 bases and J by 7 bases, with 9 bases left in between. The CDR3 coding sequence is TGTGCCAGCAGCTTAGCAGGGGACGGTGGCTACACCTTC. Translating it yields CASSLAGDGGYTF.

The chain uses TRBV7-9 and TRBJ1-1; D unclear. Germline V gene sequence: CDR1 SEHNR, CDR2 FQNEAQ (reference sequence). The CDR3 contains 14 residues. The V end was cut by 5 bases, the J end by 1 base, with 11 bases between. The CDR3 protein is CASSARPENTEAFF. The DNA of the CDR3 is TGTGCCAGCAGCGCAAGACCGGAGAACACTGAAGCTTTCTTT.

This chain uses TRBV4-3 with TRBJ1-6, with D hard to call. The CDR3 totals 13 residues. Germline loops: CDR1 LGHNA, CDR2 YSLEER. With 0 bases removed from V and 17 bases from J, the gap between germline ends came to 14 bases. The CDR3 loop reads CASSQDPGRTVHF. The CDR3 bases are TGCGCCAGCAGCCAAGATCCGGGAAGGACTGTCCACTTT.

This clonotype was seen a handful of times. The chain is built from TRBV6-2 or TRBV6-3 and TRBJ1-6; D is unresolved. The CDR3 totals 14 residues. V was clipped by 6 bases and J by 13 bases, with 19 bases between them. Germline CDR1 is MNHEY and CDR2 is SVGEGT. As DNA, the CDR3 is TGTGCCAGCAGCCCACCCTGGATTGACGGGCCCCTCCACTTT. Residues: CASSPPWIDGPLHF.

The V call is TRBV20-1, the J call TRBJ2-1; D is unclear. Trimming shortened V by 3 bases and J by 6 bases, and 9 bases separated the two germline ends. Germline CDR1 and CDR2: DFQATT and SNEGSKA (reference sequence). CDR3 length: 12 residues. The DNA of the CDR3 is TGCAGTGCTAGTGGCGACCGCAATGAGCAGTTCTTC. Protein: CSASGDRNEQFF.